The 18 T cell receptor beta chains in this list originate from one sample, sequenced in a study of T cells in Graves' hyperthyroidism and ophthalmopathy. Researchers took RNA transcripts and amplified the TCR beta CDR3 regions from them. The HTBI set primed first-round TCR CDR3 RT-PCR. TCRdb recomputed calls from the multiplex PCR reads with MiXCR, one row per CDR3 protein. The sample lists 220,000 or so distinct CDR3 sequences; roughly 15% were seen once. The specimen sequenced was blood. The receptors originated from a woman between 18 and 29 years old with Graves' ophthalmopathy.

This clonotype occurred many times. This sequence joins TRBV28 and TRBJ1-6, with D unresolved. From germline, CDR1 is MDHEN and CDR2 SYDVKM. V dropped 3 bases and J dropped 3 bases, with 18 bases sitting between them. The CDR3 length is 18 residues. CDR3 region: CASSLGRQGLNYNSPLHF. As DNA, the CDR3 is TGTGCCAGCAGTTTGGGCAGGCAAGGGTTAAACTATAATTCACCCCTCCACTTT.

This clonotype appeared many times. The rearrangement joins TRBV19 to TRBJ1-2; no firm D call. Germline values: CDR1 LNHDA, CDR2 SQIVND (reference sequence). The CDR3 is 13 residues long. Between the trimmed V and J ends, which lost 4 bases and 0 bases, there was a span of 6 bases. The CDR3 sequence: CASSKGSNYGYTF. DNA for the CDR3: TGTGCCAGTAGTAAAGGGTCTAACTATGGCTACACCTTC.

This clonotype was counted ten times or more. The chain employs TRBV12-3 or TRBV12-4 and TRBJ2-7; TRBD2 matches at 8 bases. The CDR3 spans 14 residues. V lost 4 bases, J lost 3 bases, and 5 bases stayed unmatched. The CDR3, as DNA: TGTGCCAGCAGTTCGGGACTAGTATACTACGAGCAGTACTTC. Protein sequence: CASSSGLVYYEQYF.

To note about this clonotype: This may be a read error: a much more frequent sequence differs by one nucleotide. Because the CDR3 is missing its conserved closing phenylalanine or tryptophan, this is likely a read error. The J gene is TRBJ1-1, the V gene TRBV9; no firm D call. CDR3 size: 15 residues. The V end lost 0 bases, the J end lost 0 bases, and 9 bases lay between the germline ends. The V gene's germline CDR1 is SGDLS and CDR2 YYNGEE. The CDR3, as DNA: TGTGCCAGCAGCGTAGGGGCAGAAATGAACACTGAAGCTTTCCTT. It specifies CASSVGAEMNTEAFL.

The gene calls are TRBV28 and TRBJ2-3; the D gene is possibly TRBD1 (5 bases). CDR1 and CDR2 from the germline V gene are MDHEN and SYDVKM. With 3 bases removed from V and 3 bases from J, the gap between germline ends came to 19 bases. The CDR3 has 17 residues. This chain's CDR3 is CASSFPGLGPGTDTQYF. The CDR3 DNA reads as TGTGCCAGCAGTTTCCCAGGGCTCGGGCCCGGGACAGATACGCAGTATTTT. Using reference TRBV28 and TRBJ2-3 for the parts outside the CDR3, the full variable domain is DVKVTQSSRYLVKRTGEKVFLECVQDMDHENMFWYRQDPGLGLRLIYFSYDVKMKEKGDIPEGYSVSREKKERFSLILESASTNQTSMYLCASSFPGLGPGTDTQYFGPGTRLTVL.

For the CDR3, the DNA is TGTGCCAGCAGTGAAATTGGAGGGGAGAGTGGTAATCAGCCCCAGCATTTT. Amino acid sequence: CASSEIGGESGNQPQHF. The chain joins TRBV6-1 to TRBJ1-5, with a weak D call TRBD1 (5 bases). Per the germline V gene, CDR1 is MNHNS and CDR2 is SASEGT. The CDR3 loop spans 17 amino acids. With 2 bases removed from V and 4 bases from J, the gap between germline ends came to 18 bases.

This clonotype was counted at least ten times. This chain links TRBV28 with TRBJ1-2, with 9 bases lining up with TRBD1. Germline trimming cut 6 bases from V and 5 bases from J; bases unmatched to any gene: 7. This CDR3 has 14 amino acids. CDR1 is MDHEN and CDR2 is SYDVKM in the germline V gene. The CDR3 DNA follows: TGTGCCAGCAGAGAGGGGACAGGGACGTATGGCTACACCTTC. As protein: CASREGTGTYGYTF.

At least ten counts were recorded for this clonotype. The chain uses TRBV28 and TRBJ2-7; 14 bases match TRBD2. Trimming removed 2 bases from V and 0 bases from J; junction bases left unmatched: 3. The CDR3 is 17 amino acids. The germline gives CDR1 MDHEN, CDR2 SYDVKM. CDR3 loop: CASSLGGTSGSSYEQYF. The CDR3 region has the DNA TGTGCCAGCAGTTTAGGGGGGACTAGCGGGAGCTCCTACGAGCAGTACTTC.

This clonotype was recorded at least ten times. This chain connects TRBV7-6 to TRBJ1-1; D gene uncertain. Trimming shortened V by 5 bases and J by 2 bases, and 12 bases separated the two germline ends. The germline CDR1 and CDR2 sequences are SGHVS and FNYEAQ. The CDR3 has 14 residues. The DNA of the CDR3 is TGTGCCAGCAGCCCCGAGGTGGCTAACACTGAAGCTTTCTTT. It encodes CASSPEVANTEAFF.

In its sample, this clonotype was seen many times. The gene calls are TRBV30 and TRBJ1-6; D may be TRBD1 (5 bases). Germline values: CDR1 GTSNPN, CDR2 SVGIG (reference sequence). This CDR3 has 15 amino acids. The V and J ends lost 0 bases and 7 bases respectively, with 13 bases between them. CDR3 sequence (DNA): TGTGCCTGGAGTGTTGGGGCGCCGGGGAATTCACCCCTCCACTTT. It yields the protein CAWSVGAPGNSPLHF. Full variable domain (remainder filled in from reference TRBV30 and TRBJ1-6): SQTIHQWPATLVQPVGSPLSLECTVEGTSNPNLYWYRQAAGRGLQLLFYSVGIGQISSEVPQNLSASRPQDRQFILSSKKLLLSDSGFYLCAWSVGAPGNSPLHFGNGTRLTVT.

This clonotype was recorded at least ten times. The genes are TRBV28 and TRBJ2-1; 9 nucleotides match TRBD2. Germline-derived CDR1 and CDR2 are MDHEN and SYDVKM. V lost 5 bases, J lost 7 bases, and 9 bases stayed unmatched. The CDR3 covers 15 residues. The CDR3 here is CASSNSGRRLNEQFF. The CDR3 nucleotides are TGTGCCAGCAGTAATAGCGGGAGAAGGTTGAATGAGCAGTTCTTC. Together with reference TRBV28 and TRBJ2-1, the CDR3 gives the full variable domain: DVKVTQSSRYLVKRTGEKVFLECVQDMDHENMFWYRQDPGLGLRLIYFSYDVKMKEKGDIPEGYSVSREKKERFSLILESASTNQTSMYLCASSNSGRRLNEQFFGPGTRLTVL.

This clonotype was counted ten times or more. The rearrangement joins TRBV28 to TRBJ2-3, with D possibly being TRBD2 (6 bases). The CDR3 is 13 amino acids. V was cut by 8 bases and J by 4 bases, with 13 bases left in between. The germline V gene has CDR1 MDHEN and CDR2 SYDVKM. CDR3: CASEWGGADTQYF. For the CDR3, the DNA is TGTGCCAGCGAGTGGGGCGGGGCAGATACGCAGTATTTT. The whole variable domain, filled in from reference TRBV28 and TRBJ2-3, reads DVKVTQSSRYLVKRTGEKVFLECVQDMDHENMFWYRQDPGLGLRLIYFSYDVKMKEKGDIPEGYSVSREKKERFSLILESASTNQTSMYLCASEWGGADTQYFGPGTRLTVL.

This clonotype was observed a few times. The gene calls are TRBV19 and TRBJ1-5; D might be TRBD1 (5 bases). CDR3 length equals 17 residues. Trimming stripped 3 bases from V and 3 bases from J, with 18 bases between. Germline V gene data show CDR1 as LNHDA and CDR2 as SQIVND (reference sequence). The CDR3 region has the DNA TGTGCCAGTAGTATTACCCCGCCTGACAGTATCAATCAGCCCCAGCATTTT. It specifies CASSITPPDSINQPQHF.

The sample holds many counts of this clonotype. The rearrangement joins TRBV25-1 to TRBJ2-5, with D possibly called TRBD1 or TRBD2 (5 bases each). CDR1 is MGHDK, CDR2 SYGVNS, per germline. Deletions cut 6 bases from V and 3 bases from J, with 26 bases between. The CDR3 extends over 18 amino acids. CDR3 DNA: TGTGCCAGCAGGATACACCCGGGACGGGATTCTGGTGAAGAGACCCAGTACTTC. It translates to CASRIHPGRDSGEETQYF.

This clonotype was counted at least ten times. This rearrangement joins TRBV6-1 to TRBJ1-1, with 7 bases that match TRBD1. Germline CDR1 is MNHNS and CDR2 is SASEGT. The V and J ends lost 8 bases and 0 bases, in that order; junction bases with no gene match: 21. The CDR3 is 19 amino acids. The CDR3 DNA follows: TGTGCCAGCGCAGGGGGGGAAGGGGCCCGAACCAGAATGAACACTGAAGCTTTCTTT. Translating it yields CASAGGEGARTRMNTEAFF.

The table lists this clonotype with many counts. The chain combines TRBV28 with TRBJ2-3; D remains unclear. The CDR3 sequence is 10 residues long. Germline assignment: CDR1 MDHEN and CDR2 SYDVKM. V lost 8 bases and J lost 8, with 8 bases in between. The CDR3 here is CASSGGTQYF. CDR3 DNA sequence: TGTGCCAGCTCCGGTGGTACGCAGTATTTT.

This clonotype was counted many times. The gene calls are TRBV27 and TRBJ2-5; 7 positions agree with TRBD2. With V trimmed by 3 bases and J by 3 bases, 4 bases remained unmatched. The CDR3 runs 14 residues. Looked up from germline, CDR1 is MNHEY and CDR2 is SMNVEV (reference sequence). CDR3 region: CASSFGGSKETQYF. CDR3 nucleotide sequence: TGTGCCAGCAGTTTCGGCGGGAGCAAAGAGACCCAGTACTTC.

This clonotype showed up many times. The chain employs TRBV27 and TRBJ1-1; D is unresolved. CDR3 length: 14 residues. Trimming shortened V by 5 bases and J by 0 bases, and 10 bases separated the two germline ends. Germline CDR1 MNHEY, CDR2 SMNVEV (reference sequence). The CDR3: CASSLRVMNTEAFF. The CDR3 nucleotides read TGTGCCAGCAGTCTCCGGGTAATGAACACTGAAGCTTTCTTT.